One sample yielded the 25 T cell receptor beta chains listed below, sequenced in a study of OX40 agonist ivuxolimab in advanced cancers. Here immunoSEQ multiplex PCR was the method, and the copy in TCRdb shows in-frame clones only, minus some. The sample has 55,000 to 65,000 clones, more than 70% seen once. The input for sequencing was CD4+ or CD8+ T cells sorted from blood, taken in a trial of the OX40 agonist ivuxolimab. All receptors come from an adult with an advanced solid tumor such as melanoma, head and neck, liver or kidney cancer.

The chain joins TRBV19 to TRBJ1-2; 8 bases line up with TRBD1. This CDR3 is built from 14 residues. Per the germline V gene, CDR1 is LNHDA and CDR2 is SQIVND (reference sequence). The trim removed 3 bases at V and 3 bases at J, leaving 3 bases unmatched. The CDR3 coding sequence is TGTGCCAGTAGTATTGTCAGGGGGCACTATGGCTACACCTTC. Translation gives CASSIVRGHYGYTF.

The CDR3 DNA follows: TGTGCCAGCAAAACCGGGCCCGAATACGAGCAGTACTTC. This gives the protein CASKTGPEYEQYF. V usage is TRBV10-3 and J usage is TRBJ2-7; D is undetermined. Germline lookup yields CDR1 ENHRY and CDR2 SYGVKD. CDR3 length equals 13 residues. V gave up 10 bases and J gave up 4 bases, with 17 bases separating them.

The gene calls are TRBV5-5 and TRBJ1-5; 8 bases are shared with TRBD1. V shed 5 bases, J shed 3 bases, and the junction held 7 bases outside the gene matches. This CDR3 has 15 residues. Germline CDR1 SGHKS, CDR2 YYEKEE (reference sequence). The CDR3 spells CASRQEDRDNQPQHF. CDR3 nucleotides: TGTGCCAGCAGGCAGGAGGACAGGGACAATCAGCCCCAGCATTTT.

This chain connects TRBV5-1 to TRBJ2-3; the match to TRBD2 covers 10 bases. V dropped 5 bases and J dropped 4; count of bases not matched to a gene: 7. The germline V gene has CDR1 SGHRS and CDR2 YFSETQ. The length of the CDR3 is 15 residues. CDR3 sequence reads: CASSSSGGPADTQYF. The CDR3 DNA sequence: TGCGCCAGCAGTTCTAGCGGGGGACCGGCAGATACGCAGTATTTT. Full variable domain (outside the CDR3, taken from reference TRBV5-1 and TRBJ2-3): KAGVTQTPRYLIKTRGQQVTLSCSPISGHRSVSWYQQTPGQGLQFLFEYFSETQRNKGNFPGRFSGRQFSNSRSEMNVSTLELGDSALYLCASSSSGGPADTQYFGPGTRLTVL.

J is TRBJ1-1 and V is TRBV5-1; 8 bases match TRBD1. CDR1 is SGHRS, CDR2 YFSETQ, per germline. The CDR3 sequence is 14 residues long. V gave up 4 bases and J gave up 5 bases; unmatched junction bases: 7. The CDR3 DNA sequence: TGCGCCAGCAGCCCCCAGACAGGGGAGACTGAAGCTTTCTTT. Translation: CASSPQTGETEAFF.

The genes are TRBV2 and TRBJ2-5; 9 bases are shared with TRBD1. The CDR3 has 13 residues. The germline CDR1 and CDR2 sequences are SNHLY and FYNNEI. V was pared by 8 bases and J by 5 bases, with 6 bases of the junction left unmatched. CDR3 residues: CASGGTGMETQYF. Here the CDR3 DNA reads TGTGCCAGCGGCGGGACAGGGATGGAGACCCAGTACTTC. Full variable domain (rest looked up from reference TRBV2 and TRBJ2-5): EPEVTQTPSHQVTQMGQEVILRCVPISNHLYFYWYRQILGQKVEFLVSFYNNEISEKSEIFDDQFSVERPDGSNFTLKIRSTKLEDSAMYFCASGGTGMETQYFGPGTRLLVL.

The chain joins TRBV19 to TRBJ1-2; maybe TRBD1 (5 bases). V lost 0 bases to trimming and J lost 2 bases, with 13 bases between them. The length of the CDR3 is 16 residues. From germline, CDR1 is LNHDA and CDR2 SQIVND (reference sequence). CDR3 in amino acids: CASSIELNRRNYGYTF. CDR3 coding DNA: TGTGCCAGTAGTATAGAGTTGAACAGGAGAAACTATGGCTACACCTTC.

This chain links TRBV6-5 with TRBJ2-1, with 10 bases matching TRBD1. CDR1 is MNHEY and CDR2 is SVGAGI in the germline V gene. V lost 7 bases to trimming and J lost 6 bases; unmatched junction nucleotides: 9. The CDR3 extends over 15 amino acids. The CDR3 bases are TGTGCCAGCACCCAACCGGGACAGGGGTTCAATGAGCAGTTCTTC. It is translated as CASTQPGQGFNEQFF.

V and J are TRBV7-2 and TRBJ1-5; tentative D call: TRBD1 (6 bases). The germline gives CDR1 SGHTA, CDR2 FQGNSA. The CDR3 has 15 residues. Trimming removed 3 bases from V and 3 bases from J, with 12 bases in between. This CDR3 reads CASSLTGGFNQPQHF. CDR3 nucleotides: TGTGCCAGCAGCTTGACAGGTGGGTTCAATCAGCCCCAGCATTTT.

The CDR3 loop reads CASRGASIGTGELFF. DNA for the CDR3: TGTGCCAGCAGAGGGGCCAGTATAGGAACCGGGGAGCTGTTTTTT. V usage is TRBV7-2 and J usage is TRBJ2-2, with D possibly matching TRBD1 (5 bases). The CDR3 contains 15 residues. Trimming took off 6 bases at V and 5 bases at J, with 16 bases between the two ends. Germline V gene sequence: CDR1 SGHTA, CDR2 FQGNSA.

This chain connects TRBV5-5 to TRBJ1-5; D is unclear. The CDR3 has 14 residues. Trimming removed 2 bases at V and 5 bases at J, with 11 bases between. Germline CDR1 SGHKS, CDR2 YYEKEE (reference sequence). CDR3 region: CASSFGLPDQPQHF. The CDR3 DNA sequence: TGTGCCAGCAGCTTCGGCCTCCCTGATCAGCCCCAGCATTTT. The whole variable domain, filled in from reference TRBV5-5 and TRBJ1-5, reads DAGVTQSPTHLIKTRGQQVTLRCSPISGHKSVSWYQQVLGQGPQFIFQYYEKEERGRGNFPDRFSARQFPNYSSELNVNALLLGDSALYLCASSFGLPDQPQHFGDGTRLSIL.

The chain links TRBV7-2 to TRBJ1-1; D call uncertain. V lost 2 bases to trimming and J lost 2 bases, with 12 bases between them. The CDR3 covers 15 residues. Germline values: CDR1 SGHTA, CDR2 FQGNSA. CDR3 DNA: TGTGCCAGCAGCTTACCCAAAGGCCGCAACACTGAAGCTTTCTTT. This translates into CASSLPKGRNTEAFF. Looking up the rest from reference TRBV7-2 and TRBJ1-1 gives the full variable domain: GAGVSQSPSNKVTEKGKDVELRCDPISGHTALYWYRQSLGQGLEFLIYFQGNSAPDKSGLPSDRFSAERTGGSVSTLTIQRTQQEDSAVYLCASSLPKGRNTEAFFGQGTRLTVV.

This chain uses TRBV5-1 with TRBJ2-3; D might be TRBD1 or TRBD2, each matching 5 bases. V lost 4 bases to trimming and J lost 3 bases, with 24 bases between them. In germline, CDR1 is SGHRS, CDR2 YFSETQ. The CDR3 extends over 18 amino acids. CDR3 in DNA: TGCGCCAGCAGCCGGTCCCCTATGAGGGGAAACGAGACAGATACGCAGTATTTT. As protein: CASSRSPMRGNETDTQYF.

This chain connects TRBV5-4 to TRBJ1-2; D call uncertain. The CDR3 loop spans 14 amino acids. V was pared by 2 bases and J by 3 bases, with 11 bases between. The germline V gene has CDR1 SGHNT and CDR2 YYREEE (reference sequence). This CDR3 reads CASSLDHRDYGYTF. DNA of the CDR3: TGTGCCAGCAGCTTAGACCACCGGGACTATGGCTACACCTTC.

The chain recombines TRBV5-1 with TRBJ2-5; 11 positions agree with TRBD2. The germline V gene encodes CDR1 SGHRS and CDR2 YFSETQ. This CDR3 has 16 amino acids. Trimming removed 5 bases from V and 5 bases from J; junction bases left unmatched: 11. The CDR3 coding sequence is TGCGCCAGCAGTCCCCGTAGCGGGGGGGCCACCGAGACCCAGTACTTC. Translating it yields CASSPRSGGATETQYF.

This chain links TRBV11-2 with TRBJ1-3; the D is unclear. Per germline, CDR1 SGHAT and CDR2 FQNNGV. There are 15 residues in the CDR3. With 2 bases removed from V and 2 bases from J, the gap between germline ends came to 10 bases. The CDR3 nucleotides are TGTGCCAGCAGCTTATGGGTGGAAGCTGGAAACACCATATATTTT. Protein: CASSLWVEAGNTIYF.

The genes are TRBV5-4 and TRBJ2-2, with a weak D call TRBD2 (5 bases). Germline CDR1 reads SGHNT; CDR2 reads YYREEE (reference sequence). This CDR3 region has 14 residues. Trimming shortened V by 4 bases and J by 6 bases, and 13 bases separated the two germline ends. The DNA for the CDR3 is TGTGCCAGCAGCCCCGACTACAACTCCGGGGAGCTGTTTTTT. Its translation is CASSPDYNSGELFF.

This sequence joins TRBV18 and TRBJ1-6, with D perhaps matching TRBD1 (5 bases). Trimming pared 6 bases from V and 6 bases from J, leaving 18 bases between. CDR1 KGHSH and CDR2 LQKENI come from the germline V gene. This CDR3 has 16 residues. The CDR3 protein is CASSKEGPQGNSPLHF. DNA of the CDR3: TGTGCCAGCTCTAAGGAGGGGCCCCAAGGTAATTCACCCCTCCACTTT.

This sequence joins TRBV18 and TRBJ1-1; 7 nucleotides line up with TRBD1. The CDR3 runs 14 residues. CDR1 KGHSH and CDR2 LQKENI come from the germline V gene. The trim removed 4 bases at V and 3 bases at J, leaving 5 bases unmatched. This CDR3 is CASSLQGGDTEAFF. Here the CDR3 DNA reads TGTGCCAGCTCACTCCAGGGGGGTGACACTGAAGCTTTCTTT.

The rearrangement joins TRBV18 to TRBJ2-1; 7 nucleotides match TRBD1. From germline, CDR1 is KGHSH and CDR2 LQKENI. The CDR3 consists of 15 residues. Losses at the gene ends were 5 bases for V and 6 bases for J; bases not matched to a gene: 10. CDR3 DNA sequence: TGTGCCAGCTCAAGCTCGACAGGGTTACTCAATGAGCAGTTCTTC. Translated: CASSSSTGLLNEQFF. Drawing the rest from reference TRBV18 and TRBJ2-1, the complete variable domain is NAGVMQNPRHLVRRRGQEARLRCSPMKGHSHVYWYRQLPEEGLKFMVYLQKENIIDESGMPKERFSAEFPKEGPSILRIQQVVRGDSAAYFCASSSSTGLLNEQFFGPGTRLTVL.

Only a few counts were recorded for this clone. The chain employs TRBV11-2 and TRBJ1-6, with 9 bases fitting TRBD1. The CDR3 runs 15 residues. Germline V gene data show CDR1 as SGHAT and CDR2 as FQNNGV. V was clipped by 1 base and J by 7 bases; unmatched bases: 2. The CDR3 DNA reads TGTGCCAGCAGCTTAGCCGGGACAGGGAATTCACCCCTCCACTTT. This codes for CASSLAGTGNSPLHF.

This chain connects TRBV12-5 to TRBJ1-2, with 10 bases that match TRBD1. This CDR3 has 17 residues. Trimming at V came to 0 bases and at J to 3 bases, leaving 7 bases not matched to a gene. Germline lookup yields CDR1 LGHNT and CDR2 FRNRAP. The CDR3 sequence: CASGLVLGGQGYYGYTF. As DNA, the CDR3 is TGTGCTAGTGGTTTGGTACTAGGGGGACAGGGGTACTATGGCTACACCTTC. The full variable domain, completed using reference TRBV12-5 and TRBJ1-2, is DARVTQTPRHKVTEMGQEVTMRCQPILGHNTVFWYRQTMMQGLELLAYFRNRAPLDDSGMPKDRFSAEMPDATLATLKIQPSEPRDSAVYFCASGLVLGGQGYYGYTFGSGTRLTVV.

This chain connects TRBV5-1 to TRBJ2-7; 8 bases are shared with TRBD1. V was pared by 0 bases and J by 0 bases, with 8 bases of the junction left unmatched. Germline CDR1 is SGHRS and CDR2 is YFSETQ. The CDR3 consists of 17 residues. The CDR3 loop reads CASSLATGTGFSYEQYF. In DNA, the CDR3 is TGCGCCAGCAGCTTGGCCACGGGGACAGGCTTCTCCTACGAGCAGTACTTC.

The V call is TRBV11-2, the J call TRBJ1-2; D unclear. The CDR3 covers 14 residues. In germline, CDR1 is SGHAT, CDR2 FQNNGV. V was shortened by 4 bases and J by 2 bases, with 11 bases between the two germline ends. CDR3 coding DNA: TGTGCCAGCAGCTCCTGGGAATTGAACTATGGCTACACCTTC. Translated, it gives CASSSWELNYGYTF. The whole variable domain, filled in from reference TRBV11-2 and TRBJ1-2, reads EAGVAQSPRYKIIEKRQSVAFWCNPISGHATLYWYQQILGQGPKLLIQFQNNGVVDDSQLPKDRFSAERLKGVDSTLKIQPAKLEDSAVYLCASSSWELNYGYTFGSGTRLTVV.

This sequence joins TRBV2 and TRBJ2-5; D remains ambiguous. The germline V gene encodes CDR1 SNHLY and CDR2 FYNNEI. CDR3 size: 11 residues. V shed 4 bases and J shed 4 bases, with 4 bases lying between them. DNA for the CDR3: TGTGCCAGCAGTGCCGCAGAGACCCAGTACTTC. It codes for CASSAAETQYF.